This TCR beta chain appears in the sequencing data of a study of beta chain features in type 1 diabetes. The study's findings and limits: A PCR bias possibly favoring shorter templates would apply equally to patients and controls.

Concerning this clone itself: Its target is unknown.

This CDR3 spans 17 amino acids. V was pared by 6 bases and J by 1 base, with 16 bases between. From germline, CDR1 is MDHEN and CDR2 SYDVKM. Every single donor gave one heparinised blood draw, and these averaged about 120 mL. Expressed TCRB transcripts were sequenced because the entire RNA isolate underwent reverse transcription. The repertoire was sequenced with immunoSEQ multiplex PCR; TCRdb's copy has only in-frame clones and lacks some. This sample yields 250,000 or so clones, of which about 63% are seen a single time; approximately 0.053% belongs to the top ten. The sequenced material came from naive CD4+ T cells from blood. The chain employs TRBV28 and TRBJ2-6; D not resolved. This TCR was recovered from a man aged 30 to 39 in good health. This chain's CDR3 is CASSPGLSRSGANVLTF. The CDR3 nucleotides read TGTGCCAGCAGCCCTGGGCTGAGTCGGTCTGGGGCCAACGTCCTGACTTTC.